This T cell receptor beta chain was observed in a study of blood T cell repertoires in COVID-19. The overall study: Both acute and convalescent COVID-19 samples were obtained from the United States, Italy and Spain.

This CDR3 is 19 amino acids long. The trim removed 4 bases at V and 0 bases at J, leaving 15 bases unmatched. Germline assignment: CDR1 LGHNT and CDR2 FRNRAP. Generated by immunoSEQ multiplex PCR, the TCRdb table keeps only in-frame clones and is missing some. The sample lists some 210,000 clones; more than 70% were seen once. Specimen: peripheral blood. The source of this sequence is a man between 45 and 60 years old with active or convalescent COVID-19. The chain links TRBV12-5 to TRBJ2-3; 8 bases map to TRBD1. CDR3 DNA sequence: TGTGCTAGTGGTTCCCCGGGACAGGCGCAAGCCCCAAGCACAGATACGCAGTATTTT. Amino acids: CASGSPGQAQAPSTDTQYF. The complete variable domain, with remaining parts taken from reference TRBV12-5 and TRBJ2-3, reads DARVTQTPRHKVTEMGQEVTMRCQPILGHNTVFWYRQTMMQGLELLAYFRNRAPLDDSGMPKDRFSAEMPDATLATLKIQPSEPRDSAVYFCASGSPGQAQAPSTDTQYFGPGTRLTVL.